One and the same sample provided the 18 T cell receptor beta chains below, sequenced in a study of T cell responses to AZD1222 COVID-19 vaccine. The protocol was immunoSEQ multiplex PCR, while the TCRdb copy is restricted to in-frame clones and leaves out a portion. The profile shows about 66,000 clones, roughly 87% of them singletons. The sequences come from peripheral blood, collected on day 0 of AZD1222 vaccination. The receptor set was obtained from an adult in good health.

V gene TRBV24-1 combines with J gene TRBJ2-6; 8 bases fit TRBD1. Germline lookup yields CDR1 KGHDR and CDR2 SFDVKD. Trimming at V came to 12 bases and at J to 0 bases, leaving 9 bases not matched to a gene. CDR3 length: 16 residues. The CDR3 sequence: CASTGGHGSGANVLTF. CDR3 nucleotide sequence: TGTGCCTCAACAGGGGGTCATGGCTCTGGGGCCAACGTCCTGACTTTC.

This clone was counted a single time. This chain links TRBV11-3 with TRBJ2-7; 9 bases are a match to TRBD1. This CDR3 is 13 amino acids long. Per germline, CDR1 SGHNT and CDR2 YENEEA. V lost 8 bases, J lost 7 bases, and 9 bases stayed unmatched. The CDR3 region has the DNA TGTGCCAGCTCGATACAGGGGGCACCGGAGCAGTACTTC. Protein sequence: CASSIQGAPEQYF.

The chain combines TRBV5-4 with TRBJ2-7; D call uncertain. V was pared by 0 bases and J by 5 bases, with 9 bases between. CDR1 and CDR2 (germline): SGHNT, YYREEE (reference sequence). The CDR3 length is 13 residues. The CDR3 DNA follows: TGTGCCAGCAGCTTGGCCTTGTGGGACGAGCAGTACTTC. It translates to CASSLALWDEQYF.

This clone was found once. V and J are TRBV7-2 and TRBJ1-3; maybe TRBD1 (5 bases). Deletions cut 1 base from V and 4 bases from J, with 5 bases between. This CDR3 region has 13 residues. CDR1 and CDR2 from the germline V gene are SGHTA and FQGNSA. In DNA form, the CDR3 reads TGTGCCAGCAGCTTAGAGGGGGGAAACACCATATATTTT. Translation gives CASSLEGGNTIYF.

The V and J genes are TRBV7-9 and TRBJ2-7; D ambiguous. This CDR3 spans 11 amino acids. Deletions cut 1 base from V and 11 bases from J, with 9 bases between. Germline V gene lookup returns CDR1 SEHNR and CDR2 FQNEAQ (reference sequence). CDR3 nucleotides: TGTGCCAGCAGCTTAGAGGTCAGCAAGTACTTC. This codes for CASSLEVSKYF.

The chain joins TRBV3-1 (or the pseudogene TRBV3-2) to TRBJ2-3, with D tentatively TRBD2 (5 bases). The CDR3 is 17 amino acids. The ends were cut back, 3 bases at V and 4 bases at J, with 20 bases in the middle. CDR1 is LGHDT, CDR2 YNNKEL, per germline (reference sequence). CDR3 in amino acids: CASSHVGGAVSSDTQYF. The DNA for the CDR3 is TGTGCCAGCAGCCACGTAGGAGGAGCGGTTAGCTCAGATACGCAGTATTTT.

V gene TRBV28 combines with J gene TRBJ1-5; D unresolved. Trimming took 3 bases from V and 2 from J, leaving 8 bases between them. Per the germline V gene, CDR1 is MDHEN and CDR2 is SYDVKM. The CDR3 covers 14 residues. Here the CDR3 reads CASSLEGRNQPQHF. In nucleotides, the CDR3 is TGTGCCAGCAGTTTGGAGGGCCGCAATCAGCCCCAGCATTTT.

The CDR3 DNA is TGTGCCTGGGGGGGCTCCTACAATGAGCAGTTCTTC. It is translated as CAWGGSYNEQFF. The gene calls are TRBV30 and TRBJ2-1, with D perhaps assigned TRBD1 or TRBD2 (5 bases each). CDR3 length: 12 amino acids. Per the germline V gene, CDR1 is GTSNPN and CDR2 is SVGIG (reference sequence). Trimming removed 5 bases at V and 0 bases at J, with 5 bases between.

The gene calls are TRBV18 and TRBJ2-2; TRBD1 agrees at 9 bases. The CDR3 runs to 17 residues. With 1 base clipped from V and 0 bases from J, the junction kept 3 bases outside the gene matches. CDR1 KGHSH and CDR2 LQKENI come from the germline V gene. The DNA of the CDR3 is TGTGCCAGCTCACCACTGCGACAGGGGGCGAACACCGGGGAGCTGTTTTTT. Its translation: CASSPLRQGANTGELFF.

In DNA form, the CDR3 reads TGTGCCAGCTCACAGGGGGGGGCTGAAGCTTTCTTT. Translating it yields CASSQGGAEAFF. The chain has TRBV18 and TRBJ1-1; a weak D match, TRBD1 (6 bases). V dropped 4 bases and J dropped 6 bases, with 9 bases sitting between them. Germline CDR1 reads KGHSH; CDR2 reads LQKENI. The CDR3 is 12 residues long.

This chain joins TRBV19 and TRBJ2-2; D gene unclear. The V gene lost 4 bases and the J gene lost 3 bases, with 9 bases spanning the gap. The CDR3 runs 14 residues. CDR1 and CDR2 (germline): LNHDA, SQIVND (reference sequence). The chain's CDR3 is CASSKGYDTGELFF. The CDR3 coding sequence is TGTGCCAGTAGTAAAGGTTACGACACCGGGGAGCTGTTTTTT.

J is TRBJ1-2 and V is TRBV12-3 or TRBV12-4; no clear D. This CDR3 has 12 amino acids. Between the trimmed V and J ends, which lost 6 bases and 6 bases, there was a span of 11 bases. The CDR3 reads CASRVGDDGYTF. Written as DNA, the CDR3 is TGTGCCAGCAGGGTGGGAGACGATGGCTACACCTTC.

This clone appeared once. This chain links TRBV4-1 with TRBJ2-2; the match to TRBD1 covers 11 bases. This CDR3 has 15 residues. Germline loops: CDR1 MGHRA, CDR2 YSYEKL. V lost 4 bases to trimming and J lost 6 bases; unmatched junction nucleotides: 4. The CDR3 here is CASSRGQGAPGELFF. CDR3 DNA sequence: TGCGCCAGCAGCCGCGGACAGGGGGCCCCCGGGGAGCTGTTTTTT.

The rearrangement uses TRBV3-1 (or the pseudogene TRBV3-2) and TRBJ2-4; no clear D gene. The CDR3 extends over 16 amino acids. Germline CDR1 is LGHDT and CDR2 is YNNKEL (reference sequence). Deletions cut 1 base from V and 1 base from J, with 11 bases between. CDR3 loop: CASSQVRLSAKNIQYF. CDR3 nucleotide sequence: TGTGCCAGCAGCCAAGTAAGACTTTCGGCCAAAAACATTCAGTACTTC.

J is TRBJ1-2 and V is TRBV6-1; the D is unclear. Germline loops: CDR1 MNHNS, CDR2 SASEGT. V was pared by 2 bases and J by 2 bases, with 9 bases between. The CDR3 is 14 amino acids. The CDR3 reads CASSEREVNYGYTF. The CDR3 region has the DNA TGTGCCAGCAGTGAACGGGAAGTCAACTATGGCTACACCTTC.

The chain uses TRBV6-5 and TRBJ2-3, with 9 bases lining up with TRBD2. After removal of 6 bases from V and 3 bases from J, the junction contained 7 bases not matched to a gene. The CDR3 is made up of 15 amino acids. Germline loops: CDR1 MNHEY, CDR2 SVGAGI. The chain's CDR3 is CASRTPGLATDTQYF. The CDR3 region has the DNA TGTGCCAGCAGGACCCCGGGACTAGCAACAGATACGCAGTATTTT.

The CDR3 nucleotides are TGCGCCAGCACCCCCGAACTGATGAACACTGAAGCTTTCTTT. Translating gives CASTPELMNTEAFF. V usage is TRBV5-1 and J usage is TRBJ1-1; D is uncertain. Germline V gene data show CDR1 as SGHRS and CDR2 as YFSETQ. Trimming cost V 6 bases and J 0 bases, with 12 bases left between them. This CDR3 has 14 amino acids.

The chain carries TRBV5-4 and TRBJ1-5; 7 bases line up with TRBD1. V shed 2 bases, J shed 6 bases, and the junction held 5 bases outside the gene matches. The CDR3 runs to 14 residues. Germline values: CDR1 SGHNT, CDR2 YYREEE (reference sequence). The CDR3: CASSLQGSLQPQHF. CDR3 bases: TGTGCCAGCAGCTTACAGGGGTCCCTTCAGCCCCAGCATTTT.